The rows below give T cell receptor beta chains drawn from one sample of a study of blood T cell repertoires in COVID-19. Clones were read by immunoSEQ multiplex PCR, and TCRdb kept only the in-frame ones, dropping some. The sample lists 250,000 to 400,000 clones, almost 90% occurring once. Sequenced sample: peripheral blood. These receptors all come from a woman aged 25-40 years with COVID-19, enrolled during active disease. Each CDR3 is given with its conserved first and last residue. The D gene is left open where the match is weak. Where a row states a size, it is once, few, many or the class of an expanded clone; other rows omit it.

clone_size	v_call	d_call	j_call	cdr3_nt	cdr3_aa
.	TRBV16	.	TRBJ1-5	TGTGCCAGCAGCCAATCGGGGGCAGGCAATCAGCCCCAGCATTTT	CASSQSGAGNQPQHF
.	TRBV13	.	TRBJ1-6	TGTGCCAGCAGCTCGGGGGGGGCGAATTCACCCCTCCACTTT	CASSSGGANSPLHF
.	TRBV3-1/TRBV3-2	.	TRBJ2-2	TGTGCCAGCAGCCAAGACGGGGATAACACCGGGGAGCTGTTTTTT	CASSQDGDNTGELFF
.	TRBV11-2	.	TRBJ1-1	TGTGCCAGCACCAATCAGGGTTCTGAAGCTTTCTTT	CASTNQGSEAFF
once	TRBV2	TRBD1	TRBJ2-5	TGTGCCAGCTGGGGACAGAGAAAAGAGACCCAGTACTTC	CASWGQRKETQYF
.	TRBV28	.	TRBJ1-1	TGTGCCAGCAGTCCCGGAGGTAAGGCCCTGAACACTGAAGCTTTCTTT	CASSPGGKALNTEAFF
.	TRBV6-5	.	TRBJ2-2	TGTGCCAGCAGCCGGGAGCCGGGGAACACCGGGGAGCTGTTTTTT	CASSREPGNTGELFF
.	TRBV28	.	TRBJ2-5	TGTGCCAGCAGTTTTAGGCGGCCTCAAGAGACCCAGTACTTC	CASSFRRPQETQYF
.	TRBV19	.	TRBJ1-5	TGTGCCAGTAGCCCCGAAGGCTCGGGTCAGCCCCAGCATTTT	CASSPEGSGQPQHF
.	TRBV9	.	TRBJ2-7	TGTGCCAGCAGCGTAGAGCCAGGGGGGCTATACGAGCAGTACTTC	CASSVEPGGLYEQYF
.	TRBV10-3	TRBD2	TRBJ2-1	TGTGCCATCACCGGGGTAGCGGGACGAGGGAATGAGCAGTTCTTC	CAITGVAGRGNEQFF
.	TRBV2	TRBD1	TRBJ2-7	TGTGCCAGCAGTCGGACAGGCCTCTCCTACGAGCAGTACTTC	CASSRTGLSYEQYF
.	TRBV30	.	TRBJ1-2	TGTGCCTGGAGTCACGACAGTAACTATGGCTACACCTTC	CAWSHDSNYGYTF
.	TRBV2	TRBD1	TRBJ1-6	TGTGCCAGCAGTGGGACAGGGGGGGATTCACCCCTCCACTTT	CASSGTGGDSPLHF
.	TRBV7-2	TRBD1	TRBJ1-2	TGTGCCAGCAGCTCTAGGGACAGAGGGGACTATGGCTACACCTTC	CASSSRDRGDYGYTF
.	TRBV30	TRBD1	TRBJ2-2	TGTGCCTGGACGGACAGGGCGGACACCGGGGAGCTGTTTTTT	CAWTDRADTGELFF
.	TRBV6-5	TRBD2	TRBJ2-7	TGTGCCAGCAGCCCGGGACTAGCCCGGAACGAGCAGTACTTC	CASSPGLARNEQYF
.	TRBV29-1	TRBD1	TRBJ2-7	TGCAGCGTTCCGGGACAGGGAAGGGTCGAGCAGTACTTC	CSVPGQGRVEQYF
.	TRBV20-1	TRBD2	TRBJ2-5	TGCAGTGCTAGTCCTAGCGGGAGGGTTGGTGAGACCCAGTACTTC	CSASPSGRVGETQYF
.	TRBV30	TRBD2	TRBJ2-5	TGTGCCTGGAGTGTATCCCAACTAGCGGGAGTTCCAGAGACCCAGTACTTC	CAWSVSQLAGVPETQYF
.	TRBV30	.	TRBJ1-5	TGTGCCCTCGACAACGGACAGATTAATCAGCCCCAGCATTTT	CALDNGQINQPQHF
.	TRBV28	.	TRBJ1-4	TGTGCCAGCGGGACATCTGAAAAACTGTTTTTT	CASGTSEKLFF
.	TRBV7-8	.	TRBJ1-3	TGTGCCAGCAGCTTAGGACAGTTCACCTCTGGAAACACCATATATTTT	CASSLGQFTSGNTIYF
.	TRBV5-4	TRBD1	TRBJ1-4	TGTGCCAGCAGCTTAGGAGACAGGGGGCGTGAAAAACTGTTTTTT	CASSLGDRGREKLFF
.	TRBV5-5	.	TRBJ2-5	TGTGCCAGCAGCTTGGACCCTCCAGGGACCCAGTACTTC	CASSLDPPGTQYF
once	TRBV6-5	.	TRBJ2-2	TGTGCCAGCCGGGACTCGAACACCGGGGAGCTGTTTTTT	CASRDSNTGELFF
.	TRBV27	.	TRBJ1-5	TGTGCCAGCAGTTTACGATGGCAGAGGAACAATCAGCCCCAGCATTTT	CASSLRWQRNNQPQHF
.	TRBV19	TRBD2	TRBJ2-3	TGTGCCAGTAGTAGCGGGAGAGCAGATACGCAGTATTTT	CASSSGRADTQYF
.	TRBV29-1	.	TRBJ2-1	TGCAGCGTTGACGAGGGTTCCTACAATGAGCAGTTCTTC	CSVDEGSYNEQFF
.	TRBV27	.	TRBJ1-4	TGTGCCAGCAGTTTATCCCCTGCAACTAATGAAAAACTGTTTTTT	CASSLSPATNEKLFF
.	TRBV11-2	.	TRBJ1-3	TGTGCCAGCAGCTCACGAGGACTTGTTGGAAACACCATATATTTT	CASSSRGLVGNTIYF
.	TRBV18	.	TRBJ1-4	TGTGCCAGCTCACCGGAGGGCTGGAGAAATGAAAAACTGTTTTTT	CASSPEGWRNEKLFF
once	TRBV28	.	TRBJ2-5	TGTGCCAGCAGTTTCTTGGATAGCGGAGAGACCCAGTACTTC	CASSFLDSGETQYF